This entry concerns a single TCR beta chain. Its specificity is unknown. This CDR3 has 14 amino acids. Germline V gene sequence: CDR1 MGHRA, CDR2 YSYEKL. Trimming took 0 bases from V and 6 from J; bases not matched to a gene: 4. The data were obtained in a study of cytomegalovirus exposure and HLA in healthy donors. Study-wide findings and caveats: Apparent HLA restriction characterized most CMV-associated TCR beta chains in a later analysis. TCR beta chain V- and J-gene trimming was linked, in a later analysis, to a missense variant in DCLRE1C. The authors assumed roughly uniform sequencing depth across donors for presence/absence analyses.

The PCR contained 60 Vbeta and 13 Jbeta primers. Profiled with immunoSEQ multiplex PCR; TCRdb holds only in-frame clones, not every one. There are 120,000 to 150,000 clones in the sample, with 2% to 2.5% held by the top ten. The sequence came from a woman aged 18-30 years in good health and CMV-seronegative. What was sequenced was PBMCs. The chain links TRBV4-1 to TRBJ2-7; TRBD1 agrees at 8 bases. As DNA, the CDR3 is TGCGCCAGCAGCCAAGATCAGGGGGCTCGCGAGCAGTACTTC. This translates into CASSQDQGAREQYF.